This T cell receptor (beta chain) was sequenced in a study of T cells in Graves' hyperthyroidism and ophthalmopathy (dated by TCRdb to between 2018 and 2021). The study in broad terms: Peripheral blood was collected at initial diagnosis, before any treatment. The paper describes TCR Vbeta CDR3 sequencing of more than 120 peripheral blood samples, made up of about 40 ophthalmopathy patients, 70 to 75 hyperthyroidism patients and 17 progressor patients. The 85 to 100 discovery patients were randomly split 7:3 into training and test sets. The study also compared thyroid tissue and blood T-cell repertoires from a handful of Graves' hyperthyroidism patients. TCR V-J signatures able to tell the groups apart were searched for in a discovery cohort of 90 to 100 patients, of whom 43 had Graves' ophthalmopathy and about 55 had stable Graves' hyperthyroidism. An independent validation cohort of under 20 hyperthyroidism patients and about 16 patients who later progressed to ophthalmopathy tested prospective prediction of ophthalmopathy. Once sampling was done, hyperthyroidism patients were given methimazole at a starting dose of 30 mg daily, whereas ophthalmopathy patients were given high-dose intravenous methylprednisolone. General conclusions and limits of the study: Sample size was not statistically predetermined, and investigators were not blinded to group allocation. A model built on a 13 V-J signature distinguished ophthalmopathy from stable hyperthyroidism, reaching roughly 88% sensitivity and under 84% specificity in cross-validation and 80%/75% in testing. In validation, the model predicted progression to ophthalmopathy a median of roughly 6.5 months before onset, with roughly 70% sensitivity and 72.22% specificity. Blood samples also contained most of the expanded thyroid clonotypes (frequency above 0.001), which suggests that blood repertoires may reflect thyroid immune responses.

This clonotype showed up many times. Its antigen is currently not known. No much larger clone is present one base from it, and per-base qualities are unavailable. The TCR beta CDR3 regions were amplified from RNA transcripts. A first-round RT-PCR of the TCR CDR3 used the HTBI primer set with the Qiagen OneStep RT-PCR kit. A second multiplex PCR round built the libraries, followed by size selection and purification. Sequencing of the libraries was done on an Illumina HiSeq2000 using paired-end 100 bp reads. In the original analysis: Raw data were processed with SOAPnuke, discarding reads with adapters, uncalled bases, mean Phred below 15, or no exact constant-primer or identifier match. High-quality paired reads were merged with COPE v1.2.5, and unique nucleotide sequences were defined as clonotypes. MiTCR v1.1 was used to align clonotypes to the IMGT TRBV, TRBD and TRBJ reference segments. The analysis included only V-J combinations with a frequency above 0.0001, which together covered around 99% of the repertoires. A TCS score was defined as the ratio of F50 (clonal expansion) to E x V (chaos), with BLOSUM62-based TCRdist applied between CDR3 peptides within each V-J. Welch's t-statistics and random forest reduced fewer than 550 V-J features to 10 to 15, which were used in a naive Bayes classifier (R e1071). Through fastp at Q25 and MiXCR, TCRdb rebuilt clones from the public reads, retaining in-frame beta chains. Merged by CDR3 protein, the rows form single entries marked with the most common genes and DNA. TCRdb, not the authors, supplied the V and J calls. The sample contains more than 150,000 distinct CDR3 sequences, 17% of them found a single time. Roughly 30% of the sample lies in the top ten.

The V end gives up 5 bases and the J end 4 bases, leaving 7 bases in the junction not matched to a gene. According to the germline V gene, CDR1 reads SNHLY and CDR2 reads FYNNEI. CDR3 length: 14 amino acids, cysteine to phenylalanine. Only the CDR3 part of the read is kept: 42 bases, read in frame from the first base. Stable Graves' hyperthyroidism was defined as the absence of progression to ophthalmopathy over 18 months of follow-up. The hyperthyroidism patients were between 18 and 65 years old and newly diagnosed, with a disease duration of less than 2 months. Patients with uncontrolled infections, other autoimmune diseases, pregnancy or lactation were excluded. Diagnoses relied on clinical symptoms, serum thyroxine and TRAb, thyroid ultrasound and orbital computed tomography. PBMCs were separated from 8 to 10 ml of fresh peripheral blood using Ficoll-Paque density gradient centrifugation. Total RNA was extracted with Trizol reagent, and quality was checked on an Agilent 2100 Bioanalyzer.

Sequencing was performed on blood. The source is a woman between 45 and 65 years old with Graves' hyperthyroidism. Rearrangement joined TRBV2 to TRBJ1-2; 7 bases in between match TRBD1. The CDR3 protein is CASSRDSQFYGYTF. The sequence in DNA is TGTGCCAGCAGTCGGGACAGCCAGTTCTATGGCTACACCTTC.